This TCR beta chain stems from a study of shared clonotypes between healthy human individuals. Study-wide points: Clonotypes that were shared across a few donors made up around 5% of naive CD4 clonotypes.

CDR1 and CDR2 from the germline V gene are SGHVS and FQNEAQ. This CDR3 is 16 amino acids long. Trimming left V 1 base short and J 1 base short, with 13 bases between. A remark on this clone: Antigen: not known.

Sequencing was performed with immunoSEQ multiplex PCR; in TCRdb, only in-frame clones are kept and a portion is missing. The sample has over a million clones, about 96% seen once. The rearrangement links TRBV7-8 to TRBJ1-1; a weak D match, TRBD1 (6 bases). This sequence was found in a man in his thirties or forties in good health. Material for sequencing was naive CD4+ T cells sorted from blood. As to subset: CD45RA+ positively selected. The CDR3 spells CASSLVYRETNTEAFF. The CDR3, as DNA: TGTGCCAGCAGCTTAGTTTACAGGGAAACGAACACTGAAGCTTTCTTT.